The T cell receptor beta chain under discussion was sequenced for a study of cytomegalovirus exposure and HLA in healthy donors. Study findings and constraints: In vitro work confirmed that a few CMV-associated chains recognize CMV antigens.

Here immunoSEQ multiplex PCR was the method, and the copy in TCRdb shows in-frame clones only, minus some. The repertoire has some 56,000 clones, 93% of them found once; the top ten carry under 2%. The CDR3 spans 15 residues. Trimming stripped 5 bases from V and 2 bases from J, with 14 bases between. CDR1 and CDR2 from the germline V gene are SEHNR and FQNEAQ (reference sequence). Comments on this clone: Its antigen is still unknown.

V gene TRBV7-9 combines with J gene TRBJ2-3, with D possibly matching TRBD2 (5 bases). The clonotype was recovered from a woman between 18 and 29 years old in good health and CMV-seropositive. Material: PBMCs. CDR3 in DNA: TGTGCCAGCAGCCCTACTAGGCCCGTCACAGATACGCAGTATTTT. As protein: CASSPTRPVTDTQYF.